The rows below give T cell receptor beta chains drawn from one sample of a study of cytomegalovirus exposure and HLA in healthy donors. Libraries were prepared by immunoSEQ multiplex PCR; TCRdb keeps only in-frame clonotypes and omits some of them. The repertoire holds 250,000 to 350,000 clones, with 86% as singletons. Sequencing was performed on PBMCs. All receptors derive from a woman younger than 30 in good health and CMV-seronegative. CDR3s include the opening cysteine and the closing phenylalanine or tryptophan. The order of the fields is D gene, CDR3 length, J gene, clone size, V gene, CDR3 protein, CDR3 DNA. The D gene is left open where the match is weak. Size is omitted from some rows. Given values are once, few, many or a class for expanded clones.

D gene: -
CDR3 length: 10
J gene: TRBJ1-1
clone size: -
V gene: TRBV20-1
CDR3 protein: CSATYGQAFF
CDR3 DNA: TGCAGTGCTACATATGGGCAAGCTTTCTTT

D gene: -
CDR3 length: 15
J gene: TRBJ1-3
clone size: -
V gene: TRBV4-1
CDR3 protein: CASSQGGVSGNTIYF
CDR3 DNA: TGCGCCAGCAGCCAAGGGGGGGTCTCTGGAAACACCATATATTTT

D gene: -
CDR3 length: 15
J gene: TRBJ1-4
clone size: -
V gene: TRBV19
CDR3 protein: CASRNGQPAFEKLFF
CDR3 DNA: TGTGCCAGTAGAAATGGGCAGCCGGCTTTTGAAAAACTGTTTTTT

D gene: TRBD2
CDR3 length: 16
J gene: TRBJ2-7
clone size: once
V gene: TRBV4-1
CDR3 protein: CASSQDLAGGWYEQYF
CDR3 DNA: TGCGCCAGCAGCCAAGATTTGGCGGGAGGTTGGTACGAGCAGTACTTC

D gene: TRBD2
CDR3 length: 15
J gene: TRBJ2-3
clone size: -
V gene: TRBV7-9
CDR3 protein: CASSRTSGSTDTQYF
CDR3 DNA: TGTGCCAGCAGCCGGACTAGCGGAAGCACAGATACGCAGTATTTT

D gene: -
CDR3 length: 16
J gene: TRBJ2-1
clone size: once
V gene: TRBV9
CDR3 protein: CASSHNRDTQDNEQFF
CDR3 DNA: TGTGCCAGCAGCCATAACCGGGACACACAAGACAATGAGCAGTTCTTC

D gene: -
CDR3 length: 12
J gene: TRBJ2-7
clone size: -
V gene: TRBV2
CDR3 protein: CASRDEGYEQYF
CDR3 DNA: TGTGCCAGCAGGGACGAGGGCTACGAGCAGTACTTC

D gene: TRBD1
CDR3 length: 17
J gene: TRBJ2-2
clone size: -
V gene: TRBV9
CDR3 protein: CASSPDRQGAETGELFF
CDR3 DNA: TGTGCCAGCAGCCCCGATCGTCAGGGGGCCGAGACCGGGGAGCTGTTTTTT

D gene: -
CDR3 length: 18
J gene: TRBJ1-4
clone size: -
V gene: TRBV7-9
CDR3 protein: CASSPTDGAALGGEKLFF
CDR3 DNA: TGTGCCAGCAGCCCTACCGACGGGGCAGCCTTAGGAGGGGAAAAACTGTTTTTT

D gene: -
CDR3 length: 14
J gene: TRBJ2-7
clone size: -
V gene: TRBV28
CDR3 protein: CASTQGRSPYEQYF
CDR3 DNA: TGTGCCAGCACCCAAGGGAGGTCTCCCTACGAGCAGTACTTC

D gene: -
CDR3 length: 13
J gene: TRBJ1-3
clone size: -
V gene: TRBV6-6
CDR3 protein: CASSGQTGNTIYF
CDR3 DNA: TGTGCCAGCAGTGGACAGACTGGAAACACCATATATTTT

D gene: TRBD2
CDR3 length: 13
J gene: TRBJ2-7
clone size: -
V gene: TRBV7-3
CDR3 protein: CASSLVAGGPEYF
CDR3 DNA: TGTGCCAGCAGCTTGGTAGCGGGAGGACCCGAGTACTTC

D gene: TRBD1
CDR3 length: 14
J gene: TRBJ1-1
clone size: -
V gene: TRBV5-6
CDR3 protein: CASSLVQGATEAFF
CDR3 DNA: TGTGCCAGCAGCTTGGTGCAGGGGGCTACGGAAGCTTTCTTT

D gene: TRBD1
CDR3 length: 14
J gene: TRBJ2-7
clone size: -
V gene: TRBV5-6
CDR3 protein: CASSRGQGTYEQYF
CDR3 DNA: TGTGCCAGCAGCAGGGGACAGGGGACCTACGAGCAGTACTTC

D gene: -
CDR3 length: 13
J gene: TRBJ1-2
clone size: -
V gene: TRBV29-1
CDR3 protein: CSVDSGNNYGYTF
CDR3 DNA: TGCAGCGTTGATTCCGGGAATAACTATGGCTACACCTTC

D gene: -
CDR3 length: 15
J gene: TRBJ2-3
clone size: -
V gene: TRBV2
CDR3 protein: CASSPGNGGTDTQYF
CDR3 DNA: TGTGCCAGCAGCCCCGGAAACGGGGGCACAGATACGCAGTATTTT

D gene: TRBD2
CDR3 length: 14
J gene: TRBJ2-3
clone size: -
V gene: TRBV5-1
CDR3 protein: CATGGGFGTDTQYF
CDR3 DNA: TGCGCCACAGGCGGGGGGTTTGGGACAGATACGCAGTATTTT

D gene: -
CDR3 length: 13
J gene: TRBJ2-3
clone size: -
V gene: TRBV9
CDR3 protein: CASSPNRADTQYF
CDR3 DNA: TGTGCCAGCAGCCCGAACAGGGCAGATACGCAGTATTTT

D gene: TRBD1
CDR3 length: 16
J gene: TRBJ2-7
clone size: -
V gene: TRBV15
CDR3 protein: CATSRGLQGDTLGQYF
CDR3 DNA: TGTGCCACCAGCAGAGGGTTGCAGGGGGATACTCTTGGGCAGTACTTC

D gene: -
CDR3 length: 12
J gene: TRBJ2-2
clone size: -
V gene: TRBV7-2
CDR3 protein: CASSTSAGELFF
CDR3 DNA: TGTGCCAGCAGCACCTCGGCCGGGGAGCTGTTTTTT

D gene: TRBD1
CDR3 length: 13
J gene: TRBJ1-1
clone size: -
V gene: TRBV19
CDR3 protein: CASSSQGETEAFF
CDR3 DNA: TGTGCCAGTAGTTCCCAGGGGGAGACTGAAGCTTTCTTT

D gene: TRBD2
CDR3 length: 16
J gene: TRBJ2-1
clone size: -
V gene: TRBV7-9
CDR3 protein: CASSLGLAGGYNEQFF
CDR3 DNA: TGTGCCAGCAGCTTAGGGCTAGCGGGAGGCTACAATGAGCAGTTCTTC

D gene: -
CDR3 length: 18
J gene: TRBJ2-3
clone size: -
V gene: TRBV14
CDR3 protein: CASSQESNPGMLGDTQYF
CDR3 DNA: TGTGCCAGCAGCCAAGAATCTAACCCCGGGATGTTGGGAGATACGCAGTATTTT

D gene: -
CDR3 length: 13
J gene: TRBJ1-5
clone size: -
V gene: TRBV18
CDR3 protein: CASSPEVNQPQHF
CDR3 DNA: TGTGCCAGCTCACCAGAGGTCAATCAGCCCCAGCATTTT

D gene: TRBD1
CDR3 length: 14
J gene: TRBJ2-7
clone size: few
V gene: TRBV18
CDR3 protein: CASSRQGQGGEQYF
CDR3 DNA: TGTGCCAGCTCACGCCAGGGACAGGGAGGCGAGCAGTACTTC

D gene: TRBD2
CDR3 length: 19
J gene: TRBJ2-1
clone size: once
V gene: TRBV10-3
CDR3 protein: CAIRDRGTSGRAGGSEQFF
CDR3 DNA: TGTGCCATCAGAGACCGAGGGACTAGCGGGAGGGCAGGCGGGTCGGAGCAGTTCTTC

D gene: TRBD2
CDR3 length: 15
J gene: TRBJ2-5
clone size: -
V gene: TRBV11-2
CDR3 protein: CASSPPGLVGETQYF
CDR3 DNA: TGTGCCAGCAGCCCCCCGGGACTAGTGGGAGAGACCCAGTACTTC

D gene: -
CDR3 length: 14
J gene: TRBJ1-4
clone size: -
V gene: TRBV5-1
CDR3 protein: CASSPGSDGEKLFF
CDR3 DNA: TGCGCCAGCAGCCCGGGATCCGATGGGGAAAAACTGTTTTTT

D gene: -
CDR3 length: 14
J gene: TRBJ2-2
clone size: -
V gene: TRBV28
CDR3 protein: CASSFPGVTGELFF
CDR3 DNA: TGTGCCAGCAGTTTCCCAGGGGTCACCGGGGAGCTGTTTTTT

D gene: -
CDR3 length: 15
J gene: TRBJ1-2
clone size: -
V gene: TRBV4-3
CDR3 protein: CASSQDPGREDGYTF
CDR3 DNA: TGCGCCAGCAGCCAAGACCCCGGCAGGGAAGATGGCTACACCTTC

D gene: TRBD1
CDR3 length: 16
J gene: TRBJ2-7
clone size: once
V gene: TRBV4-1
CDR3 protein: CASSQDNRGVNYEQYF
CDR3 DNA: TGCGCCAGCAGCCAAGATAACAGGGGGGTGAACTACGAGCAGTACTTC

D gene: -
CDR3 length: 18
J gene: TRBJ2-4
clone size: -
V gene: TRBV7-2
CDR3 protein: CASSLGAQYGKAKNIQYF
CDR3 DNA: TGTGCCAGCAGCTTAGGGGCCCAATATGGTAAAGCCAAAAACATTCAGTACTTC

D gene: -
CDR3 length: 17
J gene: TRBJ2-7
clone size: -
V gene: TRBV4-1
CDR3 protein: CASSQVEGWMYSYEQYF
CDR3 DNA: TGCGCCAGCAGCCAAGTGGAGGGTTGGATGTACTCCTACGAGCAGTACTTC

D gene: -
CDR3 length: 13
J gene: TRBJ2-7
clone size: -
V gene: TRBV18
CDR3 protein: CASSHEQGYEQYF
CDR3 DNA: TGTGCCAGCTCACACGAACAGGGCTACGAGCAGTACTTC

D gene: TRBD1
CDR3 length: 11
J gene: TRBJ2-5
clone size: once
V gene: TRBV18
CDR3 protein: CASRQGETQYF
CDR3 DNA: TGTGCCAGCAGACAGGGGGAGACCCAGTACTTC

D gene: -
CDR3 length: 13
J gene: TRBJ2-7
clone size: few
V gene: TRBV18
CDR3 protein: CASSPRTRYEQYF
CDR3 DNA: TGTGCCAGCTCACCCCGGACACGTTACGAGCAGTACTTC

D gene: -
CDR3 length: 13
J gene: TRBJ1-1
clone size: few
V gene: TRBV6-5
CDR3 protein: CASSPRGQPEAFF
CDR3 DNA: TGTGCCAGCAGTCCGAGAGGACAGCCTGAAGCTTTCTTT

D gene: TRBD2
CDR3 length: 16
J gene: TRBJ2-3
clone size: -
V gene: TRBV9
CDR3 protein: CASSVTSSGSTDTQYF
CDR3 DNA: TGTGCCAGCAGCGTAACTTCTAGCGGGAGTACAGATACGCAGTATTTT

D gene: -
CDR3 length: 14
J gene: TRBJ2-7
clone size: -
V gene: TRBV4-1
CDR3 protein: CASSQDTGGVEQYF
CDR3 DNA: TGCGCCAGCAGCCAAGATACGGGCGGGGTCGAGCAGTACTTC

D gene: TRBD2
CDR3 length: 16
J gene: TRBJ2-1
clone size: -
V gene: TRBV27
CDR3 protein: CASSFSGTSETHLQFF
CDR3 DNA: TGTGCCAGCAGTTTCTCCGGGACTAGCGAGACCCATCTCCAGTTCTTC

D gene: TRBD1
CDR3 length: 15
J gene: TRBJ1-2
clone size: -
V gene: TRBV12-5
CDR3 protein: CASGKDRGVRHGYTF
CDR3 DNA: TGTGCTAGTGGTAAAGACAGGGGGGTTCGACATGGCTACACCTTC

D gene: -
CDR3 length: 11
J gene: TRBJ2-3
clone size: -
V gene: TRBV29-1
CDR3 protein: CSVKEADTQYF
CDR3 DNA: TGCAGCGTTAAGGAGGCAGATACGCAGTATTTT

D gene: -
CDR3 length: 15
J gene: TRBJ2-7
clone size: -
V gene: TRBV7-6
CDR3 protein: CASSPFGGVYEQQYF
CDR3 DNA: TGTGCCAGCAGCCCCTTCGGAGGGGTTTACGAGCAGCAGTACTTC

D gene: -
CDR3 length: 14
J gene: TRBJ1-1
clone size: -
V gene: TRBV7-2
CDR3 protein: CASSFLQGGTEAFF
CDR3 DNA: TGTGCCAGCAGCTTTCTACAGGGAGGGACTGAAGCTTTCTTT

D gene: TRBD2
CDR3 length: 18
J gene: TRBJ2-3
clone size: -
V gene: TRBV4-2
CDR3 protein: CASSQAELAGGQQDTQYF
CDR3 DNA: TGTGCCAGCAGCCAAGCCGAACTAGCGGGAGGTCAGCAAGATACGCAGTATTTT

D gene: TRBD2
CDR3 length: 16
J gene: TRBJ2-2
clone size: -
V gene: TRBV6-6
CDR3 protein: CASSYLAGGVAGELFF
CDR3 DNA: TGTGCCAGCAGTTACCTAGCGGGAGGGGTAGCCGGGGAGCTGTTTTTT

D gene: TRBD1
CDR3 length: 14
J gene: TRBJ2-7
clone size: -
V gene: TRBV29-1
CDR3 protein: CSVEGGQGSYEQYF
CDR3 DNA: TGCAGCGTTGAAGGTGGACAGGGTTCCTACGAGCAGTACTTC

D gene: TRBD2
CDR3 length: 14
J gene: TRBJ2-7
clone size: -
V gene: TRBV4-1
CDR3 protein: CASSQVGRADEQYF
CDR3 DNA: TGCGCCAGCAGCCAAGTCGGGAGGGCCGATGAGCAGTACTTC

D gene: TRBD2
CDR3 length: 16
J gene: TRBJ2-1
clone size: -
V gene: TRBV11-1
CDR3 protein: CASSVKLAGDYNEQFF
CDR3 DNA: TGTGCCAGCAGCGTTAAGCTAGCGGGAGATTACAATGAGCAGTTCTTC